One sample yielded the 21 T cell receptor beta chains listed below, sequenced in a study of long-term antiretroviral therapy in people with HIV. Assay version v3.0 of immunoSEQ was used, and it was run at survey level. The table came from immunoSEQ multiplex PCR; TCRdb's copy has only in-frame clones and leaves some out. The sample yields roughly 16,000 clones, about 85% seen once. The material was unsorted PBMCs, obtained 0.5 years after starting antiretroviral therapy. Receptors were obtained from a woman between 35 and 50 years old with HIV.

The chain combines TRBV6-1 with TRBJ2-1, with a possible D match to TRBD2 (5 bases). This CDR3 has 13 amino acids. Germline lookup yields CDR1 MNHNS and CDR2 SASEGT. The V end was cut by 8 bases, the J end by 4 bases, with 12 bases between. This CDR3 reads CASEGLAYNEQFF. The CDR3 region has the DNA TGTGCCAGCGAAGGGCTAGCTTACAATGAGCAGTTCTTC.

This sequence joins TRBV30 and TRBJ2-1, with a tentative D call TRBD1 (5 bases). CDR3 length: 14 residues. Germline lookup yields CDR1 GTSNPN and CDR2 SVGIG (reference sequence). V was pared by 1 base and J by 2 bases, with 9 bases between. CDR3 nucleotides: TGTGCCTGGAGTGGCACAGGCGCCTACAATGAGCAGTTCTTC. The encoded protein is CAWSGTGAYNEQFF. Variable domain in full (rest from reference TRBV30 and TRBJ2-1): SQTIHQWPATLVQPVGSPLSLECTVEGTSNPNLYWYRQAAGRGLQLLFYSVGIGQISSEVPQNLSASRPQDRQFILSSKKLLLSDSGFYLCAWSGTGAYNEQFFGPGTRLTVL.

This chain connects TRBV28 to TRBJ1-4; TRBD1 matches at 8 bases. V lost 5 bases to trimming and J lost 7 bases; unmatched junction nucleotides: 9. Germline values: CDR1 MDHEN, CDR2 SYDVKM. This CDR3 contains 15 residues. DNA for the CDR3: TGTGCCAGCAGTCCGCCGGACAGGGAGACTGAAAAACTGTTTTTT. Amino acid sequence: CASSPPDRETEKLFF.

This chain uses TRBV5-1 with TRBJ2-1; 7 positions match TRBD2. Losses at the gene ends were 4 bases for V and 5 bases for J; bases not matched to a gene: 6. CDR3 length equals 14 residues. The germline CDR1 and CDR2 sequences are SGHRS and YFSETQ. The CDR3 coding sequence is TGCGCCAGCAGCCCCGGGACTACCGACAATGAGCAGTTCTTC. This encodes CASSPGTTDNEQFF.

The chain carries TRBV5-4 and TRBJ2-1, with D unresolved. Looked up from germline, CDR1 is SGHNT and CDR2 is YYREEE (reference sequence). The CDR3 covers 14 residues. The ends were cut back, 2 bases at V and 4 bases at J, with 10 bases in the middle. In nucleotides, the CDR3 is TGTGCCAGCAGCTTTGGGTGGGGATACAATGAGCAGTTCTTC. This encodes CASSFGWGYNEQFF.

The chain recombines TRBV28 with TRBJ2-7; no clear D gene. Deletions cut 2 bases from V and 4 bases from J, with 3 bases between. CDR1 and CDR2 from the germline V gene are MDHEN and SYDVKM. The CDR3 covers 11 residues. CDR3 DNA sequence: TGTGCCAGCAGTTTAGGGTACGAGCAGTACTTC. This sequence encodes CASSLGYEQYF.

V usage is TRBV19 and J usage is TRBJ1-5; 7 nucleotides line up with TRBD1. The V gene end was trimmed by 9 bases and the J gene end by 1 base; junction bases not matched to a gene: 3. This CDR3 is built from 13 residues. Germline assignment: CDR1 LNHDA and CDR2 SQIVND (reference sequence). CDR3 DNA sequence: TGTGCCAGCGCAGGGGGGAGCAATCAGCCCCAGCATTTT. Its translation is CASAGGSNQPQHF.

The rearrangement links TRBV7-9 to TRBJ2-6, with D tentatively TRBD2 (5 bases). This CDR3 region has 15 residues. Trimming took off 1 base at V and 2 bases at J, with 6 bases between the two ends. In germline, CDR1 is SEHNR, CDR2 FQNEAQ (reference sequence). CDR3 bases: TGTGCCAGCAGCTTAGAGAGGGCTGGGGCCAACGTCCTGACTTTC. Translation: CASSLERAGANVLTF.

The CDR3 coding sequence is TGTGCCAGCGGTTGGGGGGGTCAGCCCCAGCATTTT. It codes for CASGWGGQPQHF. The chain recombines TRBV27 with TRBJ1-5; perhaps TRBD1 as D (5 bases). This CDR3 comprises 12 residues. Trimming left V 8 bases short and J 6 bases short, with 11 bases between. CDR1 MNHEY and CDR2 SMNVEV come from the germline V gene (reference sequence).

The chain uses TRBV18 and TRBJ2-5; D is ambiguous. This CDR3 contains 13 residues. The germline V gene encodes CDR1 KGHSH and CDR2 LQKENI. V gave up 3 bases and J gave up 0 bases, with 5 bases separating them. CDR3 protein: CASSPGYQETQYF. CDR3 coding DNA: TGTGCCAGCTCACCGGGGTACCAAGAGACCCAGTACTTC.

V gene TRBV27 combines with J gene TRBJ2-1; 12 bases are a match to TRBD2. V lost 2 bases and J lost 0; bases outside the gene matches: 5. This CDR3 is 18 amino acids long. Germline CDR1 is MNHEY and CDR2 is SMNVEV (reference sequence). In DNA form, the CDR3 reads TGTGCCAGCAGTTTAGGACTAGCGGGAACTTTCTCCTACAATGAGCAGTTCTTC. This sequence encodes CASSLGLAGTFSYNEQFF.

This chain uses TRBV27 with TRBJ2-5; a possible D gene is TRBD2 (6 bases). The CDR3 consists of 17 residues. V lost 5 bases to trimming and J lost 1 base, with 20 bases between them. Per germline, CDR1 MNHEY and CDR2 SMNVEV (reference sequence). As DNA, the CDR3 is TGTGCCAGCAGTCAAGGGGACTTCGTCGGTATCCAAGAGACCCAGTACTTC. It encodes CASSQGDFVGIQETQYF.

J is TRBJ2-5 and V is TRBV5-1; D uncertain. The CDR3 consists of 11 residues. The germline V gene encodes CDR1 SGHRS and CDR2 YFSETQ. V dropped 1 base and J dropped 2 bases, with 0 bases sitting between them. CDR3 coding DNA: TGCGCCAGCAGCTTGCAAGAGACCCAGTACTTC. Its protein product is CASSLQETQYF.

CDR3: CASSLNQILVFGELFF. CDR3 in DNA: TGTGCCAGCAGCTTAAACCAGATTCTCGTTTTCGGGGAGCTGTTTTTT. V is TRBV7-8 and J is TRBJ2-2; no clear D. The germline V gene has CDR1 SGHVS and CDR2 FQNEAQ. Between the trimmed V and J ends, which lost 2 bases and 7 bases, there was a span of 17 bases. This CDR3 comprises 16 residues.

The genes are TRBV7-9 and TRBJ2-7; possibly TRBD1 for D (5 bases). The CDR3 is 14 residues long. With 4 bases removed from V and 2 bases from J, the gap between germline ends came to 12 bases. Germline-derived CDR1 and CDR2 are SEHNR and FQNEAQ (reference sequence). CDR3 loop: CASSSKTETYEQYF. The CDR3 coding sequence is TGTGCCAGCAGCTCTAAGACAGAGACCTACGAGCAGTACTTC.

This chain links TRBV10-3 with TRBJ2-7; no definite D call. CDR1 and CDR2 (germline): ENHRY, SYGVKD. The CDR3 contains 13 residues. Trimming stripped 3 bases from V and 3 bases from J, with 9 bases between. Written as DNA, the CDR3 is TGTGCCATCAGTGAAGGCACAAACTACGAGCAGTACTTC. It specifies CAISEGTNYEQYF.

The rearrangement joins TRBV2 to TRBJ2-7; 7 nucleotides line up with TRBD1. The CDR3 consists of 13 residues. The trim removed 6 bases at V and 5 bases at J, leaving 7 bases unmatched. The germline gives CDR1 SNHLY, CDR2 FYNNEI. The chain's CDR3 is CASRHRGIDEQYF. DNA for the CDR3: TGTGCCAGCAGGCACAGGGGTATCGACGAGCAGTACTTC.

The chain combines TRBV28 with TRBJ2-7; D unresolved. V lost 4 bases, J lost 4 bases, and 8 bases lay in between. This CDR3 contains 12 residues. From germline, CDR1 is MDHEN and CDR2 SYDVKM. CDR3 in amino acids: CASSSSQYEQYF. CDR3 nucleotide sequence: TGTGCCAGCAGTTCCTCGCAGTACGAGCAGTACTTC.

The rearrangement links TRBV30 to TRBJ1-1; D is possibly TRBD1 (5 bases). CDR1 is GTSNPN, CDR2 SVGIG, per germline (reference sequence). The CDR3 has 13 amino acids. V shed 1 base and J shed 1 base, with 7 bases lying between them. The CDR3 loop reads CAWSDQGNTEAFF. The CDR3, as DNA: TGTGCCTGGAGTGATCAGGGGAACACTGAAGCTTTCTTT.

The chain combines TRBV15 with TRBJ1-5, with D hard to call. Germline CDR1 and CDR2: LNHNV and YYDKDF (reference sequence). V lost 1 base to trimming and J lost 0 bases, with 10 bases between them. This CDR3 spans 16 amino acids. The CDR3 region has the DNA TGTGCCACCAGCAGAGTCGGGGTTTATAGCAATCAGCCCCAGCATTTT. Protein product: CATSRVGVYSNQPQHF. Full variable domain (rest looked up from reference TRBV15 and TRBJ1-5): DAMVIQNPRYQVTQFGKPVTLSCSQTLNHNVMYWYQQKSSQAPKLLFHYYDKDFNNEADTPDNFQSRRPNTSFCFLDIRSPGLGDTAMYLCATSRVGVYSNQPQHFGDGTRLSIL.

The chain combines TRBV19 with TRBJ2-1, with no clear D. The CDR3 spans 12 residues. The germline gives CDR1 LNHDA, CDR2 SQIVND (reference sequence). The V end was cut by 7 bases, the J end by 8 bases, with 12 bases between. The CDR3 protein is CASTHGPDEQFF. The CDR3 bases are TGTGCCAGTACCCACGGCCCGGATGAGCAGTTCTTC.